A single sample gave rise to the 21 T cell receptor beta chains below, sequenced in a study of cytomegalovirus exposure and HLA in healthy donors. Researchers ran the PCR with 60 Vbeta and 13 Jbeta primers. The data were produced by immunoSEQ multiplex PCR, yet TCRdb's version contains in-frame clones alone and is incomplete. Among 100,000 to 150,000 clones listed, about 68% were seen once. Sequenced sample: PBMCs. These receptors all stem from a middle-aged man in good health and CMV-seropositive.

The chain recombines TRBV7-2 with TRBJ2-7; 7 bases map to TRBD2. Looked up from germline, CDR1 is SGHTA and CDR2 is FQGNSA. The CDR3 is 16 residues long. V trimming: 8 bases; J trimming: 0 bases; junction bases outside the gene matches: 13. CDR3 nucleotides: TGTGCCAGCCAGCGGGACCCACTAGGTTCCTCCTACGAGCAGTACTTC. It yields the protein CASQRDPLGSSYEQYF.

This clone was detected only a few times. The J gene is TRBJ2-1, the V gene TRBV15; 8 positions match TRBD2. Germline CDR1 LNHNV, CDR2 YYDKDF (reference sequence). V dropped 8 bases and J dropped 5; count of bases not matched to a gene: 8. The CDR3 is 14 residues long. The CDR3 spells CATGGRGAHNEQFF. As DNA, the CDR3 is TGTGCCACCGGCGGGCGGGGGGCACACAATGAGCAGTTCTTC. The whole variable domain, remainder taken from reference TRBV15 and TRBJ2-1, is DAMVIQNPRYQVTQFGKPVTLSCSQTLNHNVMYWYQQKSSQAPKLLFHYYDKDFNNEADTPDNFQSRRPNTSFCFLDIRSPGLGDTAMYLCATGGRGAHNEQFFGPGTRLTVL.

DNA of the CDR3: TGTGCCAGCTCCCACACGGGGGACAGGGAGGGGCAGCCCCAGCATTTT. Amino acid sequence: CASSHTGDREGQPQHF. The J gene is TRBJ1-5, the V gene TRBV18, with 9 bases that match TRBD1. Looked up from germline, CDR1 is KGHSH and CDR2 is LQKENI. This CDR3 has 16 amino acids. The J segment lost 7 bases and the V segment lost 6 bases, leaving 13 bases of the junction unmatched.

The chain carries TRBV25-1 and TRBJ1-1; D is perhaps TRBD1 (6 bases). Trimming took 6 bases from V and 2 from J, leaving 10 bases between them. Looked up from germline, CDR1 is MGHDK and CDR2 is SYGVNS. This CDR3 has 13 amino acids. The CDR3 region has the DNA TGTGCCAGCAGCCCGACAGGCAACACTGAAGCTTTCTTT. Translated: CASSPTGNTEAFF.

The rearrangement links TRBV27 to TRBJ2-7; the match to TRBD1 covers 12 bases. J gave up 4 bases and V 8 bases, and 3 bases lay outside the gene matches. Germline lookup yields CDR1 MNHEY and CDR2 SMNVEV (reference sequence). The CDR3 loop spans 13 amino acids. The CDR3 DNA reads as TGTGCCAGCGGGACAGGGGGCGCTTACGAGCAGTACTTC. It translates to CASGTGGAYEQYF.

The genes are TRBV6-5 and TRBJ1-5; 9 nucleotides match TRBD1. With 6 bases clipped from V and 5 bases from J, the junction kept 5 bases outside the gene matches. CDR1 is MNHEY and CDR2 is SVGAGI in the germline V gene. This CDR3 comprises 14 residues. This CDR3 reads CASRPGQGHQPQHF. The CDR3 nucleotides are TGTGCCAGCAGACCGGGACAGGGTCATCAGCCCCAGCATTTT.

The CDR3 bases are TGTGCCAGTAGTACCCCGACAGGGGGCACGGGGAACACTGAAGCTTTCTTT. It yields the protein CASSTPTGGTGNTEAFF. This chain links TRBV19 with TRBJ1-1, with 10 bases identical to TRBD1. From germline, CDR1 is LNHDA and CDR2 SQIVND (reference sequence). This CDR3 is built from 17 residues. Unmatched junction bases numbered 9, after V lost 4 bases and J lost 1 base. The full variable domain, in which reference TRBV19 and TRBJ1-1 provide the parts outside the CDR3, is DGGITQSPKYLFRKEGQNVTLSCEQNLNHDAMYWYRQDPGQGLRLIYYSQIVNDFQKGDIAEGYSVSREKKESFPLTVTSAQKNPTAFYLCASSTPTGGTGNTEAFFGQGTRLTVV.

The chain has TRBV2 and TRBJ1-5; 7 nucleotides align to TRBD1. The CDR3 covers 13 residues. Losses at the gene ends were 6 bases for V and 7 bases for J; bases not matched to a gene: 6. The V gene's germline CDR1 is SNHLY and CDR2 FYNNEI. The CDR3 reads CASSGGQRQPQHF. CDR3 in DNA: TGTGCCAGCAGCGGGGGACAGCGCCAGCCCCAGCATTTT.

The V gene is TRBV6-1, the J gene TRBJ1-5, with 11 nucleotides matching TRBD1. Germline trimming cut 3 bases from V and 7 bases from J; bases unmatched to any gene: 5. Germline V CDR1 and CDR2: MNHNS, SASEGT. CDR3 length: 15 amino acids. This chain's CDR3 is CASSDGQGARQPQHF. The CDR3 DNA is TGTGCCAGCAGTGACGGACAGGGGGCGAGACAGCCCCAGCATTTT.

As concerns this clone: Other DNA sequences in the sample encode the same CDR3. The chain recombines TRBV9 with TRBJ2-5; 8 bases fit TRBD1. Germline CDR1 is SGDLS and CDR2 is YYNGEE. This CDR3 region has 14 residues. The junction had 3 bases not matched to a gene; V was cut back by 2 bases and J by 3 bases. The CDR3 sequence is CASSVQGAEETQYF. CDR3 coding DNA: TGTGCCAGCAGCGTTCAGGGGGCGGAAGAGACCCAGTACTTC. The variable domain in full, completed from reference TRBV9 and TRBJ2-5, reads DSGVTQTPKHLITATGQRVTLRCSPRSGDLSVYWYQQSLDQGLQFLIQYYNGEERAKGNILERFSAQQFPDLHSELNLSSLELGDSALYFCASSVQGAEETQYFGPGTRLLVL.

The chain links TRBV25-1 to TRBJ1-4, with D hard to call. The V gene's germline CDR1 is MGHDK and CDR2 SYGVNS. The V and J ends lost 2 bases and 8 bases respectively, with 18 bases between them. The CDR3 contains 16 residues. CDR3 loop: CASSEMKVPAEEKLFF. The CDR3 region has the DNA TGTGCCAGCAGTGAAATGAAGGTCCCTGCGGAGGAAAAACTGTTTTTT.

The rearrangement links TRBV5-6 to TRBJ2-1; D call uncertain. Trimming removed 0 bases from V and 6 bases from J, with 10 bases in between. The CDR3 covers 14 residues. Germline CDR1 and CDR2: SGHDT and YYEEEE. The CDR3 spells CASSLGLSFNEQFF. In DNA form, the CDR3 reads TGTGCCAGCAGCTTGGGACTCTCTTTCAATGAGCAGTTCTTC.

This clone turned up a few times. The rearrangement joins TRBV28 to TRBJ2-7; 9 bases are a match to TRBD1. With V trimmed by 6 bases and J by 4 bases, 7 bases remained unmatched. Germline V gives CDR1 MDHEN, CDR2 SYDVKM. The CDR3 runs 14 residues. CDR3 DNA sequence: TGTGCCAGCAGCAAACAGGGGGCCGGTTACGAGCAGTACTTC. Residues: CASSKQGAGYEQYF.

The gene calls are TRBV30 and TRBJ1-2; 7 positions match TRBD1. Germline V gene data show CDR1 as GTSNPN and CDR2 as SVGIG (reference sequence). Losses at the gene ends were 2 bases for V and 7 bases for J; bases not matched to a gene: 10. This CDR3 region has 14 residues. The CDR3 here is CAWSRNRGVGGYTF. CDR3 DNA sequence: TGTGCCTGGAGTAGGAACAGGGGAGTAGGTGGCTACACCTTC.

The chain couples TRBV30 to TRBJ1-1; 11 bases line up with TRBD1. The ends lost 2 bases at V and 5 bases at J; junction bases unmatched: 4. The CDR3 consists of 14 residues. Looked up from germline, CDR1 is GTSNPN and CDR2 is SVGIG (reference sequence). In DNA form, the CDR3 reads TGTGCCTGGAGTTCAGGGACAGGGGGAACTGAAGCTTTCTTT. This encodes CAWSSGTGGTEAFF.

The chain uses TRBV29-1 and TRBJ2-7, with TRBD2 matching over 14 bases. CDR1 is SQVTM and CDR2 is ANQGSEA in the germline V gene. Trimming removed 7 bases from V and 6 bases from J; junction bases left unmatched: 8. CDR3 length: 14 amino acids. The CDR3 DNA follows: TGCAGCGCTCAAGGACTAGCGGGAGGATCCGAGCAGTACTTC. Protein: CSAQGLAGGSEQYF.

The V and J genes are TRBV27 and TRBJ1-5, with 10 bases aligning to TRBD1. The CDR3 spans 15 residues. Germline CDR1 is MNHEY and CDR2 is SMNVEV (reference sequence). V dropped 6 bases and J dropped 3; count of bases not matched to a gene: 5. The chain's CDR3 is CASSSTGGYNQPQHF. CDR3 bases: TGTGCCAGCAGCTCGACAGGGGGCTACAATCAGCCCCAGCATTTT.

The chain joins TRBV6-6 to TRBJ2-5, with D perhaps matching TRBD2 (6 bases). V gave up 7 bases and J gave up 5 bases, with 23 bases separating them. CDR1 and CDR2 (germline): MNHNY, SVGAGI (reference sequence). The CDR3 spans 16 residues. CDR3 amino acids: CASTPRARGSRETQYF. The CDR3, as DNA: TGTGCCAGCACCCCTCGGGCCCGGGGGTCCCGGGAGACCCAGTACTTC.

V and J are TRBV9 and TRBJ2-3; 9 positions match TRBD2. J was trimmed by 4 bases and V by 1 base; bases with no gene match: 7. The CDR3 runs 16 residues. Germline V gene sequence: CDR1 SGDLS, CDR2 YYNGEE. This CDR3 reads CASSVTSGRGADTQYF. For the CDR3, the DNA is TGTGCCAGCAGCGTAACTAGCGGGCGGGGGGCAGATACGCAGTATTTT.

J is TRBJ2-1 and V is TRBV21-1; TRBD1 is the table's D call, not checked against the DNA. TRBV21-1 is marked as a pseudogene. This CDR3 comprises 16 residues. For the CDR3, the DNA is TGTGCCAGCAGCTCACCCCCGGGACATATCTACAATGAGCAGTTCTTC. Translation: CASSSPPGHIYNEQFF.

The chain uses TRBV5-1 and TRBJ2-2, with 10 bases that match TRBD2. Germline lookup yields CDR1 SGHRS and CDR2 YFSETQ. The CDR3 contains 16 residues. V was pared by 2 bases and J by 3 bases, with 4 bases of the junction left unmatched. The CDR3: CASSFSAGGDTGELFF. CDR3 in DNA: TGCGCCAGCAGCTTCTCAGCGGGAGGGGACACCGGGGAGCTGTTTTTT.